The T cell receptor (beta chain) described here comes from a study of control samples from healthy donors and cancer patients. Produced via immunoSEQ multiplex PCR; TCRdb's table is partial and in-frame only. The sample lists 120,000 or so clones; roughly 92% were seen once. Germline V gene sequence: CDR1 SGHRS, CDR2 YFSETQ. This CDR3 contains 15 residues. V trimming: 0 bases; J trimming: 1 base; junction bases outside the gene matches: 0. The chain links TRBV5-1 to TRBJ2-3, with TRBD2 identical over 9 bases. The receptor's source is a man older than 75 with head and neck cancer. The specimen was PBMCs. CDR3 residues: CASSLGLAGTDTQYF. In nucleotides, the CDR3 is TGCGCCAGCAGCTTGGGACTAGCGGGCACAGATACGCAGTATTTT.